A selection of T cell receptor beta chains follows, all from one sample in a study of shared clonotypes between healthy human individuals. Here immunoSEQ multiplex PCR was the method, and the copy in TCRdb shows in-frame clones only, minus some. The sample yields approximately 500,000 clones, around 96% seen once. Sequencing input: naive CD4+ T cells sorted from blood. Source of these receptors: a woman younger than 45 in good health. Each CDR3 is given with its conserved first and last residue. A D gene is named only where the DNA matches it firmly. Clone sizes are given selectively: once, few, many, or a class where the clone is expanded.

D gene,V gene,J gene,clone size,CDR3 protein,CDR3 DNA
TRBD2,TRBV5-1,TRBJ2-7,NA,CASSFGGGPYEQYF,TGCGCCAGCAGTTTCGGGGGAGGGCCGTACGAGCAGTACTTC
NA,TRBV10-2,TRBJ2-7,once,CASSEQSSYEQYF,TGCGCCAGCAGTGAGCAAAGCTCCTACGAGCAGTACTTC
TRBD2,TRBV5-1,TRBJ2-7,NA,CASSLETSGSYEQYF,TGCGCCAGCAGCTTGGAAACTAGCGGCTCCTACGAGCAGTACTTC
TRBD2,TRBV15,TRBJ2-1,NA,CATSRSTSGSYNEQFF,TGTGCCACCAGCAGAAGTACTAGCGGGAGTTACAATGAGCAGTTCTTC
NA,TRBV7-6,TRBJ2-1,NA,CASSLSLRSGQEQFF,TGTGCCAGCAGCTTATCCCTCAGGTCAGGGCAGGAGCAGTTCTTC
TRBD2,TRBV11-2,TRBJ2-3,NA,CASSLDRGSGRVNTQYF,TGTGCCAGCAGCTTAGATCGAGGAAGCGGGAGGGTCAATACGCAGTATTTT
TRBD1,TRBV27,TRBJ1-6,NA,CASSDRGDSPLHF,TGTGCCAGCAGTGACAGGGGAGATTCACCCCTCCACTTT
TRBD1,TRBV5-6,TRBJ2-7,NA,CASRVGQADEQYF,TGTGCCAGCAGAGTTGGACAGGCCGACGAGCAGTACTTC
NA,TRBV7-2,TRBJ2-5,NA,CASSSRTPAQETQYF,TGTGCCAGCAGCTCCCGGACCCCGGCCCAAGAGACCCAGTACTTC
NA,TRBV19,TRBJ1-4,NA,CASSDRWSEKLFF,TGTGCCAGTAGTGACAGGTGGTCTGAAAAACTGTTTTTT
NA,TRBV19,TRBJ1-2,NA,CASSIPGSSTNYGYTF,TGTGCCAGTAGTATTCCGGGATCCTCGACTAACTATGGCTACACCTTC
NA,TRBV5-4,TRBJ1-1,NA,CASSHDGYTEAFF,TGTGCCAGCAGTCACGACGGGTACACTGAAGCTTTCTTT
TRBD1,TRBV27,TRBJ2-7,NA,CASSLRQGAPYEQYF,TGTGCCAGCAGTTTACGACAGGGGGCACCCTACGAGCAGTACTTC
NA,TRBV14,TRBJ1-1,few,CASSPAENTEAFF,TGTGCCAGCAGCCCGGCAGAGAACACTGAAGCTTTCTTT
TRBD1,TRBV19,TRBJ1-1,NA,CATLPGQGLNTEAFF,TGTGCCACCCTCCCGGGACAGGGATTGAACACTGAAGCTTTCTTT
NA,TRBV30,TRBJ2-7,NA,CAWSHFYEQYF,TGTGCCTGGAGTCACTTCTACGAGCAGTACTTC
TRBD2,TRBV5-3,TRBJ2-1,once,CARTVGVSGSIEQFF,TGTGCCAGAACAGTGGGGGTTAGCGGGAGTATTGAGCAGTTCTTC
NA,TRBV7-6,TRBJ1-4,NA,CASSWSPSHYEKLFF,TGTGCCAGCAGCTGGAGCCCCAGCCACTATGAAAAACTGTTTTTT
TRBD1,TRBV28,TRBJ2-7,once,CASSVDRAREQYF,TGTGCCAGCAGCGTGGACAGGGCTCGCGAGCAGTACTTC
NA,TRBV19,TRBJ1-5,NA,CASKSVDQPQHF,TGTGCCAGTAAGTCTGTGGATCAGCCCCAGCATTTT
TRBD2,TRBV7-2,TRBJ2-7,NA,CASSLASGSYEQYF,TGTGCCAGCAGCTTAGCTAGCGGGAGTTACGAGCAGTACTTC
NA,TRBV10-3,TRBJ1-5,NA,CAISDRNQPQHF,TGTGCCATCAGTGACAGAAATCAGCCCCAGCATTTT
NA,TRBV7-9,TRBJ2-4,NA,CASSLGGSLGGF,TGTGCCAGCAGCTTAGGAGGGTCCCTCGGTGGCTTC
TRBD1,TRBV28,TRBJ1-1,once,CASGTGEGHTEAFF,TGTGCCAGCGGGACAGGGGAGGGTCACACTGAAGCTTTCTTT
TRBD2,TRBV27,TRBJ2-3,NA,CASRDRLAARDTQYF,TGTGCCAGTAGAGATCGCCTAGCGGCCCGGGATACGCAGTATTTT
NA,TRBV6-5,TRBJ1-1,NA,CASSYSGQENTEAFF,TGTGCCAGCAGTTACTCCGGGCAAGAGAACACTGAAGCTTTCTTT
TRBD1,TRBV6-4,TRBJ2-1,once,CASSPRTGLNEQFF,TGTGCCAGCAGTCCCCGGACAGGGCTCAATGAGCAGTTCTTC
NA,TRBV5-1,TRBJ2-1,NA,CASSLGQTYNEQFF,TGCGCCAGCAGCTTGGGGCAGACTTACAATGAGCAGTTCTTC
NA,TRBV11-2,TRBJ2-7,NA,CASSSYYEQYF,TGTGCCAGCAGCTCCTATTACGAGCAGTACTTC
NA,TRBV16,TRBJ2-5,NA,CASSQSRTHQETQYF,TGTGCCAGCAGCCAATCTCGGACGCACCAAGAGACCCAGTACTTC